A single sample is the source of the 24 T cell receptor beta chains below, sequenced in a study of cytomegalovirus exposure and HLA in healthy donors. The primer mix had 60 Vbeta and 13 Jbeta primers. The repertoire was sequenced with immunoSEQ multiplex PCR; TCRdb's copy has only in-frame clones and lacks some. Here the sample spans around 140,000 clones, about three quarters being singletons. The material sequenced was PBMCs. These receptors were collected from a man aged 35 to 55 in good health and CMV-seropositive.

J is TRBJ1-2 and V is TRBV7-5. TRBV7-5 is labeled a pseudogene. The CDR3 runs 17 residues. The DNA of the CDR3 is TGTGTCAGAAGCGTAAGGGGATCGGGGGGGATTAACTATGGCTACACCTTC. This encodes CVRSVRGSGGINYGYTF.

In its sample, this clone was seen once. CDR3: CASSRGGRAGNTIYF. Written as DNA, the CDR3 is TGTGCCAGCAGTCGGGGAGGGCGGGCTGGAAACACCATATATTTT. J is TRBJ1-3 and V is TRBV6-5; no firm D call. The CDR3 is 15 residues long. Germline V CDR1 and CDR2: MNHEY, SVGAGI. V shed 5 bases and J shed 2 bases, with 13 bases lying between them.

The CDR3 region has the DNA TGCGCCAGCAGCTTACAGTCCGAGCAGTACTTC. The encoded protein is CASSLQSEQYF. The gene calls are TRBV5-1 and TRBJ2-7; D remains unclear. Trimming cost V 2 bases and J 6 bases, with 6 bases left between them. The CDR3 spans 11 residues. The V gene's germline CDR1 is SGHRS and CDR2 YFSETQ.

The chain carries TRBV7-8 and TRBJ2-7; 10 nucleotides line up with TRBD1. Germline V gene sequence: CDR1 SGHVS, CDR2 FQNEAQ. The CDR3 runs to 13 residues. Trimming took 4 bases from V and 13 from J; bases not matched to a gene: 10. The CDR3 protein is CASSSNPGQGLYF. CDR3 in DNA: TGTGCCAGCAGCTCGAACCCGGGACAGGGGCTCTACTTC.

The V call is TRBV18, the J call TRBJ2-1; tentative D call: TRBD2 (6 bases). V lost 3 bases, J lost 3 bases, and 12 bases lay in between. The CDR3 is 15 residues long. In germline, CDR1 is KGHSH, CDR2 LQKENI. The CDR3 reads CASSPRGRGYNEQFF. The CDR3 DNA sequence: TGTGCCAGCTCACCTCGGGGGAGAGGCTACAATGAGCAGTTCTTC.

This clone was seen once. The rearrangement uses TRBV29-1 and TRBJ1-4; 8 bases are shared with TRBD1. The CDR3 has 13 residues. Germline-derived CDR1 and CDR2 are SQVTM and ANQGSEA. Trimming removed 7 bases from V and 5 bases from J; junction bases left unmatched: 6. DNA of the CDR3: TGCAGCGGTGGACAGGGTTCGAATGAAAAACTGTTTTTT. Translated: CSGGQGSNEKLFF. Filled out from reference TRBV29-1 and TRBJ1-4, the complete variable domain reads SAVISQKPSRDICQRGTSLTIQCQVDSQVTMMFWYRQQPGQSLTLIATANQGSEATYESGFVIDKFPISRPNLTFSTLTVSNMSPEDSSIYLCSGGQGSNEKLFFGSGTQLSVL.

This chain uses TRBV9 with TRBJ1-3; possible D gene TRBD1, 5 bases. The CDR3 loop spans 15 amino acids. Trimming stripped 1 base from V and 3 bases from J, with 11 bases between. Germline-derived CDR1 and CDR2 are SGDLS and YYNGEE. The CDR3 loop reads CASSVQGRGGNTIYF. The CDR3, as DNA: TGTGCCAGCAGCGTACAGGGAAGGGGTGGAAACACCATATATTTT.

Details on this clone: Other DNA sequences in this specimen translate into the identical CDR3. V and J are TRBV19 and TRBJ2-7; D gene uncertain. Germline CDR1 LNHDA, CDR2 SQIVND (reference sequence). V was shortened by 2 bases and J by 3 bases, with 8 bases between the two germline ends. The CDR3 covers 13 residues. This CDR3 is CASSIPGGYEQYF. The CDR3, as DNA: TGTGCCAGTAGTATACCCGGCGGCTACGAGCAGTACTTC. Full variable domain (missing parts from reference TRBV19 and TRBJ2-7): DGGITQSPKYLFRKEGQNVTLSCEQNLNHDAMYWYRQDPGQGLRLIYYSQIVNDFQKGDIAEGYSVSREKKESFPLTVTSAQKNPTAFYLCASSIPGGYEQYFGPGTRLTVT.

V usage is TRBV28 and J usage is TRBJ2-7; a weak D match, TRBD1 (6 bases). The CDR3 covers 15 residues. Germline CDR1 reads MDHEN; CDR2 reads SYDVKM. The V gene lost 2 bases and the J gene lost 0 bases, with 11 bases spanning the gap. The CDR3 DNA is TGTGCCAGCAGTTTAGGGGGCTCCAGCTCCTACGAGCAGTACTTC. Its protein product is CASSLGGSSSYEQYF.

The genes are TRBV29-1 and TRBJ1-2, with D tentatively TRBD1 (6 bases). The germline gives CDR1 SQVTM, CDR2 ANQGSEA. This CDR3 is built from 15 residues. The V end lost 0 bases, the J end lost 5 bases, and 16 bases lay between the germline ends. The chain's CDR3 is CSVEDLRGHGYGYTF. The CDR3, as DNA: TGCAGCGTTGAAGATTTGCGGGGGCATGGGTATGGCTACACCTTC.

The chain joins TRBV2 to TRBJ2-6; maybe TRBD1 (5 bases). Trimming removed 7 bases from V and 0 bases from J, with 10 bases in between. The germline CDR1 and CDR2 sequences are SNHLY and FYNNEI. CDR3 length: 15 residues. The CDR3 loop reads CASNRQTSGANVLTF. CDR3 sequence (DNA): TGTGCCAGCAACCGACAGACCTCTGGGGCCAACGTCCTGACTTTC.

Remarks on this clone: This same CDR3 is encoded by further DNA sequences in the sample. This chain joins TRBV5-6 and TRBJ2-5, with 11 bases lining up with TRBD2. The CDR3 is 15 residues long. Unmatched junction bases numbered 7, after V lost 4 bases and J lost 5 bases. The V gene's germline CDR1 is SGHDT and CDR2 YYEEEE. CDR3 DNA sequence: TGTGCCAGCAGCCTTTTAGCGGGAGGGCGTGAGACCCAGTACTTC. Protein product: CASSLLAGGRETQYF.

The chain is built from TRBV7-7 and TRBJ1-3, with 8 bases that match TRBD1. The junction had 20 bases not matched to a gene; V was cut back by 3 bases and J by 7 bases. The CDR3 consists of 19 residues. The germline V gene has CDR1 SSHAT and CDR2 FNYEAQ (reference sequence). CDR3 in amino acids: CASSFPGQGAGLGHNTIYF. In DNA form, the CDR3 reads TGTGCCAGCAGCTTCCCGGGGCAGGGGGCCGGACTAGGCCATAACACCATATATTTT.

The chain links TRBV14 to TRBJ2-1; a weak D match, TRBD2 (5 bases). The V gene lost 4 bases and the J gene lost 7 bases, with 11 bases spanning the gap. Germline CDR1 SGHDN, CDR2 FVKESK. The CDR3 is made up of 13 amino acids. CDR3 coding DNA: TGTGCCAGCAGCCCCACTAGGGTTAATGAGCAGTTCTTC. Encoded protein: CASSPTRVNEQFF.

Here the CDR3 DNA reads TGTGCCAGCAGCCTCAGGGGGCGACCAGATACGCAGTATTTT. Translation: CASSLRGRPDTQYF. This chain links TRBV9 with TRBJ2-3, with 8 bases aligning to TRBD1. The junction had 5 bases not matched to a gene; V was cut back by 4 bases and J by 4 bases. CDR1 SGDLS and CDR2 YYNGEE come from the germline V gene. This CDR3 contains 14 residues.

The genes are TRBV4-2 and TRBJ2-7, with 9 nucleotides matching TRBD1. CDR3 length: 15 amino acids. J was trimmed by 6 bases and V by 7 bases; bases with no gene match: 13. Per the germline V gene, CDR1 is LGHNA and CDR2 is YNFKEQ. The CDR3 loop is CASNPGGRQGGEQYF. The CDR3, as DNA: TGTGCCAGCAACCCTGGAGGGAGACAGGGGGGCGAGCAGTACTTC.

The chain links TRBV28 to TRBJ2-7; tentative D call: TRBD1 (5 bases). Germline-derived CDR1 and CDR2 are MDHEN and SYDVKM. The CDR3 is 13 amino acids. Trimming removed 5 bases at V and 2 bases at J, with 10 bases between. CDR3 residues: CASSPDRPYEQYF. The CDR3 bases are TGTGCCAGCAGTCCCGACAGACCCTACGAGCAGTACTTC.

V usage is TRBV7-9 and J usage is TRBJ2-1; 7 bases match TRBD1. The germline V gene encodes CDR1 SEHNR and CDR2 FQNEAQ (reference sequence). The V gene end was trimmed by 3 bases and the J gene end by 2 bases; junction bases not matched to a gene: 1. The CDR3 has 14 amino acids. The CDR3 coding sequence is TGTGCCAGCAGCTTGACAGGGACCTACAATGAGCAGTTCTTC. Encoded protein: CASSLTGTYNEQFF. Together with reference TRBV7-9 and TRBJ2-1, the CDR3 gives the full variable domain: DTGVSQNPRHKITKRGQNVTFRCDPISEHNRLYWYRQTLGQGPEFLTYFQNEAQLEKSRLLSDRFSAERPKGSFSTLEIQRTEQGDSAMYLCASSLTGTYNEQFFGPGTRLTVL.

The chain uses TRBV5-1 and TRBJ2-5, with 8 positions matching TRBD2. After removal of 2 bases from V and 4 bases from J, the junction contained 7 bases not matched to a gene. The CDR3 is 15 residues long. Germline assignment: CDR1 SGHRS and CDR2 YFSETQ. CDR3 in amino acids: CASSLTGRALETQYF. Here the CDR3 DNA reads TGCGCCAGCAGCTTAACCGGGAGGGCCCTAGAGACCCAGTACTTC.

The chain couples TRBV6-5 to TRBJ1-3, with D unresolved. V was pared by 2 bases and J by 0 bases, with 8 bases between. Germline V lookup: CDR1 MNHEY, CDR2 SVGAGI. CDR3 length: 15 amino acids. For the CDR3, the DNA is TGTGCCAGCAGTTACAACCGGGACTCTGGAAACACCATATATTTT. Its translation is CASSYNRDSGNTIYF.

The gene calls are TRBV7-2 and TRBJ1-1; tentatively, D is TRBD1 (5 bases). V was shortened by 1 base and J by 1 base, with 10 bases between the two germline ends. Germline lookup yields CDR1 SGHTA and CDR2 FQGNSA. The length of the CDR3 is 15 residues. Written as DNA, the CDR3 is TGTGCCAGCAGCTTAGTAGCCGGGGGGAACACTGAAGCTTTCTTT. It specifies CASSLVAGGNTEAFF. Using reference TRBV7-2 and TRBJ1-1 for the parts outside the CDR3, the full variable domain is GAGVSQSPSNKVTEKGKDVELRCDPISGHTALYWYRQSLGQGLEFLIYFQGNSAPDKSGLPSDRFSAERTGGSVSTLTIQRTQQEDSAVYLCASSLVAGGNTEAFFGQGTRLTVV.

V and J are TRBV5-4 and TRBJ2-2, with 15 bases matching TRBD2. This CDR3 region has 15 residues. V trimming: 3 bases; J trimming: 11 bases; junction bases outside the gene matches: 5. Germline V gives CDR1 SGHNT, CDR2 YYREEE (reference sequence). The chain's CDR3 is CASSYRTSGREELFF. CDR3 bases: TGTGCCAGCAGCTATAGGACTAGCGGGAGGGAAGAGCTGTTTTTT.

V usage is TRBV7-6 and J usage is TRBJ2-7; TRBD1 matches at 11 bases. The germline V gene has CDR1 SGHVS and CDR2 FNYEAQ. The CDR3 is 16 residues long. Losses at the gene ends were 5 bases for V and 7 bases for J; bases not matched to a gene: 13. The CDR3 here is CASSDSLLDRGQEQYF. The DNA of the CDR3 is TGTGCCAGCAGCGATTCCCTGTTGGACAGGGGGCAAGAGCAGTACTTC.

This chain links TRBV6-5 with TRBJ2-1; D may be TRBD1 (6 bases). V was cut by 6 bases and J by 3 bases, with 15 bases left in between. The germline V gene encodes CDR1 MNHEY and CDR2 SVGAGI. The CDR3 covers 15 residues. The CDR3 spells CASSSGTRVYNEQFF. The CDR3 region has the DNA TGTGCCAGCAGCTCCGGGACAAGAGTCTACAATGAGCAGTTCTTC.